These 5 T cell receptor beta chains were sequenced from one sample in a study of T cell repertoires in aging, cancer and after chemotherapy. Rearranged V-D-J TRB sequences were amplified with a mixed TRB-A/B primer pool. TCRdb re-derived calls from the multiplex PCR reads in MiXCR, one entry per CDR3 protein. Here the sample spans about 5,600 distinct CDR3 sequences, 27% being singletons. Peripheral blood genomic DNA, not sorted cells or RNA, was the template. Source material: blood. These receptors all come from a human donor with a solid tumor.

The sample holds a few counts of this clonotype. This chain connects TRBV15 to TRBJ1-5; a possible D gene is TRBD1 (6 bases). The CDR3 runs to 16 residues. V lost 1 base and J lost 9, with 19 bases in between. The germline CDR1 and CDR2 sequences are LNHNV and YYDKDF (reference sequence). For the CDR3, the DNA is TGTGCCACCAGCAGAGCATGGGGCAGGGACAATAGGCCCCAGCATTTT. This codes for CATSRAWGRDNRPQHF.

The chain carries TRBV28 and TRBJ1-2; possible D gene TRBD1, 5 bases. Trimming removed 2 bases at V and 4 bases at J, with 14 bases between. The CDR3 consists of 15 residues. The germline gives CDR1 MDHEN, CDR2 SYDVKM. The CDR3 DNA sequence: TGTGCCAGCAGTTTAGGCGGCAGGGCAACCTATGGCTACACCTTC. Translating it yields CASSLGGRATYGYTF.

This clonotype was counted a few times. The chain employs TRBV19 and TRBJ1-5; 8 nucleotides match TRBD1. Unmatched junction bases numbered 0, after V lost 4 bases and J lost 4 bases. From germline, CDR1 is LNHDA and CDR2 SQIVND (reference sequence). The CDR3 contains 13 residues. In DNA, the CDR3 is TGTGCCAGTAGTAGGGACAGGAATCAGCCCCAGCATTTT. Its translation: CASSRDRNQPQHF.

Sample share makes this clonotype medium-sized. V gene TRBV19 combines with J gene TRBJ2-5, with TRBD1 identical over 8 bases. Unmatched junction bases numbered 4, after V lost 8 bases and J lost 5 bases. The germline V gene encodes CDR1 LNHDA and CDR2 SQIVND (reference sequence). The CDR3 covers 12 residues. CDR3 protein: CASGDRLETQYF. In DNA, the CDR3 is TGTGCCAGTGGGGACAGGTTGGAGACCCAGTACTTC.

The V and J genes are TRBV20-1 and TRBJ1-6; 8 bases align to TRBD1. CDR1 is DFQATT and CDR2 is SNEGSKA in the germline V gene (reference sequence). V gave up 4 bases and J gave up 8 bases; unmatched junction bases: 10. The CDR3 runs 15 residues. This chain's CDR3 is CSATKRTGRDSPLHF. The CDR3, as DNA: TGCAGTGCTACAAAGCGGACAGGGCGGGATTCACCCCTCCACTTT.